Below, one T cell receptor (beta chain) is given with its context. What it binds is not known. Approximately 9.3 ml of fresh peripheral blood supplied the PBMCs. This entry belongs to a study of T cells in Graves' hyperthyroidism and ophthalmopathy. Looking at the study overall: Upon initial diagnosis and before any treatment, peripheral blood was collected. General study results and limits: It was a median 6.5 months before onset that the model predicted ophthalmopathy.

The investigators amplified TCR beta CDR3 regions from RNA transcripts. TCR CDR3 underwent first-round RT-PCR with the HTBI primer set. TCRdb independently ran MiXCR on the multiplex PCR reads; one entry per CDR3 protein. The sample has roughly 500,000 distinct CDR3 sequences, roughly a quarter seen once; the top ten hold around 11%. V lost 1 base and J lost 6; bases outside the gene matches: 8. The CDR3 length is 17 residues. The germline V gene encodes CDR1 SGHAT and CDR2 FQNNGV. The genes are TRBV11-2 and TRBJ2-7; 14 bases are a match to TRBD2. This TCR came from a woman aged 25 to 39 with Graves' ophthalmopathy. The sequencing sample was made of blood. As DNA, the CDR3 is TGTGCCAGCAGCTTAGTAGGAGTAGGGACTAGCGGGGGCGAGCAGTACTTC. It is translated as CASSLVGVGTSGGEQYF.